The rows below give T cell receptor beta chains drawn from one sample of a study of shared clonotypes between healthy human individuals. Measured with immunoSEQ multiplex PCR; TCRdb has only the in-frame clones, and not every one. The sample lists more than 2,000,000 clones, around 94% occurring once. Sequenced sample: naive CD4+ T cells sorted from blood. All receptors come from a man younger than 30 in good health. The CDR3 runs from the conserved cysteine through the conserved F or W. Fields, in order: CDR3 protein, CDR3 DNA, J gene, clone size, V gene, D gene. D genes are given only for firm matches. Size values are once, few and many counts, or a class for expanded clones, and some rows have none.

CDR3aa: CASSGQGSFGNTIYF
CDR3nt: TGTGCCAGCAGTGGACAGGGATCATTTGGAAACACCATATATTTT
j_gene: TRBJ1-3
abundance: once
v_gene: TRBV6-1
d_gene: TRBD1

CDR3aa: CASGPGAGQGTDTQYF
CDR3nt: TGTGCTAGTGGTCCCGGGGCAGGACAGGGAACAGATACGCAGTATTTT
j_gene: TRBJ2-3
abundance: -
v_gene: TRBV12-5
d_gene: TRBD1

CDR3aa: CASSVGRGDEQYF
CDR3nt: TGCGCCAGCAGCGTAGGACGGGGAGACGAGCAGTACTTC
j_gene: TRBJ2-7
abundance: -
v_gene: TRBV5-1
d_gene: -

CDR3aa: CASSMDREGAFF
CDR3nt: TGTGCCAGCAGCATGGACAGGGAGGGGGCTTTCTTT
j_gene: TRBJ1-1
abundance: once
v_gene: TRBV7-9
d_gene: TRBD1

CDR3aa: CASNRMGGLNTEAFF
CDR3nt: TGTGCCAGCAACCGCATGGGGGGCTTGAACACTGAAGCTTTCTTT
j_gene: TRBJ1-1
abundance: -
v_gene: TRBV6-1
d_gene: -

CDR3aa: CSVEAVQVGGEQYF
CDR3nt: TGCAGCGTTGAAGCAGTCCAAGTAGGGGGGGAGCAGTACTTC
j_gene: TRBJ2-7
abundance: once
v_gene: TRBV29-1
d_gene: -

CDR3aa: CASSLGAGQPQHF
CDR3nt: TGTGCTAGCAGCTTAGGGGCGGGACAGCCCCAGCATTTT
j_gene: TRBJ1-5
abundance: -
v_gene: TRBV7-7
d_gene: -

CDR3aa: CASSIRGQGADTQYF
CDR3nt: TGTGCCAGCAGCATCCGGGGACAGGGGGCGGATACGCAGTATTTT
j_gene: TRBJ2-3
abundance: once
v_gene: TRBV27
d_gene: TRBD1

CDR3aa: CASSEVGGTQYF
CDR3nt: TGTGCCAGCAGTGAAGTCGGCGGTACGCAGTATTTT
j_gene: TRBJ2-3
abundance: -
v_gene: TRBV6-1
d_gene: -

CDR3aa: CASSLRPSSIVTASNEKLFF
CDR3nt: TGCGCCAGCAGCTTAAGACCATCGTCTATTGTGACAGCCTCTAATGAAAAACTGTTTTTT
j_gene: TRBJ1-4
abundance: -
v_gene: TRBV5-1
d_gene: -

CDR3aa: CASSLGGGPYEQYF
CDR3nt: TGCGCCAGCAGCTTGGGCGGGGGGCCCTACGAGCAGTACTTC
j_gene: TRBJ2-7
abundance: -
v_gene: TRBV5-1
d_gene: TRBD2

CDR3aa: CATSRPGGPDTQYF
CDR3nt: TGTGCCACCAGCAGACCAGGGGGCCCAGATACGCAGTATTTT
j_gene: TRBJ2-3
abundance: -
v_gene: TRBV15
d_gene: TRBD1

CDR3aa: CASSPGRETQYF
CDR3nt: TGTGCCAGCAGCCCCGGGAGGGAGACCCAGTACTTC
j_gene: TRBJ2-5
abundance: few
v_gene: TRBV4-2
d_gene: TRBD2

CDR3aa: CASSSGQPGETQYF
CDR3nt: TGCGCCAGCAGCTCCGGACAACCTGGGGAGACCCAGTACTTC
j_gene: TRBJ2-5
abundance: -
v_gene: TRBV5-1
d_gene: -

CDR3aa: CASNRRSNTEAFF
CDR3nt: TGTGCCAGCAATCGAAGATCCAACACTGAAGCTTTCTTT
j_gene: TRBJ1-1
abundance: few
v_gene: TRBV28
d_gene: -

CDR3aa: CASSSPGSGNQPQHF
CDR3nt: TGTGCCAGCAGTTCGCCAGGGTCTGGCAATCAGCCCCAGCATTTT
j_gene: TRBJ1-5
abundance: -
v_gene: TRBV6-6
d_gene: -

CDR3aa: CASGKVRRGTDTQYF
CDR3nt: TGTGCCAGCGGTAAGGTACGACGCGGGACAGATACGCAGTATTTT
j_gene: TRBJ2-3
abundance: -
v_gene: TRBV7-9
d_gene: -

CDR3aa: CASSQSGTSVEQYF
CDR3nt: TGCGCCAGCAGCCAATCCGGGACTAGCGTCGAGCAGTACTTC
j_gene: TRBJ2-7
abundance: -
v_gene: TRBV4-1
d_gene: TRBD2

CDR3aa: CASSLDETGNTIYF
CDR3nt: TGTGCCAGCAGTTTGGATGAAACTGGAAACACCATATATTTT
j_gene: TRBJ1-3
abundance: -
v_gene: TRBV28
d_gene: -

CDR3aa: CASSPQGGNQPQHF
CDR3nt: TGTGCCAGCAGCCCACAGGGGGGCAATCAGCCCCAGCATTTT
j_gene: TRBJ1-5
abundance: -
v_gene: TRBV6-4
d_gene: TRBD1

CDR3aa: CASSGGGPYPYEQYF
CDR3nt: TGCGCCAGCAGTGGGGGGGGACCCTACCCCTACGAGCAGTACTTC
j_gene: TRBJ2-7
abundance: -
v_gene: TRBV10-1
d_gene: TRBD2

CDR3aa: CAWSNKETQYF
CDR3nt: TGTGCCTGGAGCAACAAAGAGACCCAGTACTTC
j_gene: TRBJ2-5
abundance: -
v_gene: TRBV30
d_gene: -

CDR3aa: CASSPFVLGEPYEQYF
CDR3nt: TGTGCCAGCTCACCGTTTGTCTTGGGGGAACCCTACGAGCAGTACTTC
j_gene: TRBJ2-7
abundance: once
v_gene: TRBV18
d_gene: -

CDR3aa: CASSRQGVGEKLFF
CDR3nt: TGTGCCAGCAGCCGACAGGGGGTGGGAGAAAAACTGTTTTTT
j_gene: TRBJ1-4
abundance: -
v_gene: TRBV11-2
d_gene: TRBD1

CDR3aa: CASSLPGTGNREQYF
CDR3nt: TGTGCCAGCTCACTACCAGGGACAGGGAACCGGGAGCAGTACTTC
j_gene: TRBJ2-7
abundance: -
v_gene: TRBV18
d_gene: TRBD1

CDR3aa: CASSQETGVGNQPQHF
CDR3nt: TGCGCCAGCAGCCAAGAGACAGGGGTCGGCAATCAGCCCCAGCATTTT
j_gene: TRBJ1-5
abundance: -
v_gene: TRBV4-3
d_gene: TRBD1

CDR3aa: CASSLGTKQETQYF
CDR3nt: TGTGCCAGCAGCCTGGGGACCAAACAAGAGACCCAGTACTTC
j_gene: TRBJ2-5
abundance: -
v_gene: TRBV9
d_gene: -

CDR3aa: CSARRGYEQYF
CDR3nt: TGCAGTGCTCGGAGGGGATACGAGCAGTACTTC
j_gene: TRBJ2-7
abundance: once
v_gene: TRBV20-1
d_gene: -

CDR3aa: CASSVGPGEATEAFF
CDR3nt: TGTGCCAGCAGCGTAGGTCCAGGGGAGGCCACTGAAGCTTTCTTT
j_gene: TRBJ1-1
abundance: -
v_gene: TRBV9
d_gene: -

CDR3aa: CASSSSTPGHLLYEQYF
CDR3nt: TGTGCCAGCAGTTCCTCAACCCCGGGACACCTCCTTTACGAGCAGTACTTC
j_gene: TRBJ2-7
abundance: -
v_gene: TRBV27
d_gene: -

CDR3aa: CASDSGSGYNEQFF
CDR3nt: TGTGCCAGTGATAGCGGGAGTGGTTACAATGAGCAGTTCTTC
j_gene: TRBJ2-1
abundance: -
v_gene: TRBV19
d_gene: TRBD2

CDR3aa: CASSRNLPTGTGEIGEKLFF
CDR3nt: TGTGCCAGCTCCCGCAACCTTCCTACCGGGACAGGGGAGATCGGTGAAAAACTGTTTTTT
j_gene: TRBJ1-4
abundance: -
v_gene: TRBV18
d_gene: TRBD1

CDR3aa: CASSLAPTYNTEAFF
CDR3nt: TGCGCCAGCAGCTTGGCCCCGACCTACAACACTGAAGCTTTCTTT
j_gene: TRBJ1-1
abundance: -
v_gene: TRBV5-1
d_gene: -

CDR3aa: CAWSVSRTGGSEQYF
CDR3nt: TGTGCCTGGAGTGTAAGTCGGACAGGGGGCAGTGAGCAGTACTTC
j_gene: TRBJ2-7
abundance: once
v_gene: TRBV30
d_gene: TRBD1